What follows are 31 T cell receptor beta chains derived from one specimen sequenced in a study of blood T cell repertoires in COVID-19. TCRdb's table, derived via immunoSEQ multiplex PCR, lists solely in-frame clones and lacks some. Among about 220,000 clones listed, about 83% were seen once. Sequenced sample: PBMCs or T cells enriched from blood (not recorded which). All receptors derive from a woman in her forties or fifties who had been exposed to COVID-19.

This chain links TRBV5-1 with TRBJ1-1; D is ambiguous. The germline V and J ends were trimmed by 7 bases and 3 bases, with 10 bases remaining between them. The CDR3 extends over 12 amino acids. Germline V CDR1 and CDR2: SGHRS, YFSETQ. CDR3 bases: TGCGCCAGCGGGGAGCTGGACACTGAAGCTTTCTTT. This translates into CASGELDTEAFF. Complete variable domain (other parts from reference TRBV5-1 and TRBJ1-1): KAGVTQTPRYLIKTRGQQVTLSCSPISGHRSVSWYQQTPGQGLQFLFEYFSETQRNKGNFPGRFSGRQFSNSRSEMNVSTLELGDSALYLCASGELDTEAFFGQGTRLTVV.

This chain uses TRBV7-8 with TRBJ2-2; TRBD1 agrees at 8 bases. The CDR3 is 19 amino acids. CDR1 and CDR2 from the germline V gene are SGHVS and FQNEAQ. Trimming removed 5 bases from V and 5 bases from J; junction bases left unmatched: 19. CDR3 DNA: TGTGCCAGCAGCACAGGGGATTTTACAGGGGGATATTATACCGGGGAGCTGTTTTTT. Its translation is CASSTGDFTGGYYTGELFF.

The gene calls are TRBV27 and TRBJ2-4; D possibly corresponds to TRBD1 (6 bases). This CDR3 contains 18 residues. Germline CDR1 MNHEY, CDR2 SMNVEV (reference sequence). V lost 4 bases and J 0 bases, leaving 19 bases between the germline ends. The CDR3 spells CASSSWQGSDRAKNIQYF. The CDR3 coding sequence is TGTGCCAGCAGTTCATGGCAGGGGTCGGATCGAGCCAAAAACATTCAGTACTTC.

This clone was recorded a few times. The chain uses TRBV5-1 and TRBJ1-1; a possible D gene is TRBD1 (5 bases). The CDR3 consists of 12 residues. Trimming stripped 4 bases from V and 6 bases from J, with 10 bases between. Germline V CDR1 and CDR2: SGHRS, YFSETQ. The chain's CDR3 is CASSPPGAEAFF. The CDR3 DNA reads as TGCGCCAGCAGCCCTCCGGGGGCTGAAGCTTTCTTT.

The genes are TRBV2 and TRBJ1-4; D is possibly TRBD1 (6 bases). CDR1 is SNHLY, CDR2 FYNNEI, per germline. The CDR3 is 15 residues long. With 3 bases removed from V and 5 bases from J, the gap between germline ends came to 13 bases. CDR3 nucleotide sequence: TGTGCCAGCAGTGAGGTCAGGGGCCCAAATGAAAAACTGTTTTTT. As protein: CASSEVRGPNEKLFF.

This rearrangement joins TRBV20-1 to TRBJ2-7; TRBD1 aligns across 7 bases. Germline trimming cut 3 bases from V and 7 bases from J; bases unmatched to any gene: 6. Germline V gene lookup returns CDR1 DFQATT and CDR2 SNEGSKA (reference sequence). CDR3 length: 12 residues. The CDR3 DNA sequence: TGCAGTGCTAGTGAGGGGGCGAGGGAGCAGTACTTC. It translates to CSASEGAREQYF.

A note on this clone: At the DNA level, this CDR3 is encoded by other sequences in the same sample as well. V is TRBV5-4 and J is TRBJ2-2; 7 bases line up with TRBD1. This CDR3 has 13 amino acids. Germline CDR1 reads SGHNT; CDR2 reads YYREEE (reference sequence). V lost 2 bases and J lost 5; bases outside the gene matches: 0. The chain's CDR3 is CASSLQGTGELFF. As DNA, the CDR3 is TGTGCCAGCAGCTTACAGGGGACCGGGGAGCTGTTTTTT.

The V call is TRBV12-3 or TRBV12-4, the J call TRBJ1-3, with D uncertain. Between the trimmed V and J ends, which lost 8 bases and 0 bases, there was a span of 8 bases. The CDR3 spans 13 residues. The CDR3 protein is CASAGDSGNTIYF. In DNA, the CDR3 is TGTGCCAGCGCCGGAGACTCTGGAAACACCATATATTTT.

This chain joins TRBV6-1 and TRBJ1-1; D uncertain. Per the germline V gene, CDR1 is MNHNS and CDR2 is SASEGT. The CDR3 spans 14 residues. Trimming left V 2 bases short and J 2 bases short, with 9 bases between. The chain's CDR3 is CASSERGGNTEAFF. The CDR3 region has the DNA TGTGCCAGCAGTGAACGGGGAGGTAACACTGAAGCTTTCTTT.

This clone has a single count. The chain combines TRBV7-6 with TRBJ2-6, with a possible D match to TRBD1 (5 bases). The germline V gene has CDR1 SGHVS and CDR2 FNYEAQ. Between the trimmed V and J ends, which lost 5 bases and 2 bases, there was a span of 13 bases. This CDR3 comprises 16 residues. The CDR3 DNA reads as TGTGCCAGCAGCCCTTCAGGGTACCCTGGGGCCAACGTCCTGACTTTC. It is translated as CASSPSGYPGANVLTF.

The chain combines TRBV5-1 with TRBJ1-5, with D possibly matching TRBD1 (6 bases). Looked up from germline, CDR1 is SGHRS and CDR2 is YFSETQ. V was trimmed by 2 bases and J by 6 bases, leaving 15 bases between them. This CDR3 is built from 15 residues. The CDR3: CASSFGQPSSQPQHF. The DNA for the CDR3 is TGCGCCAGCAGCTTCGGACAGCCTTCAAGTCAGCCCCAGCATTTT. Combining the CDR3 with reference TRBV5-1 and TRBJ1-5 gives the whole variable domain KAGVTQTPRYLIKTRGQQVTLSCSPISGHRSVSWYQQTPGQGLQFLFEYFSETQRNKGNFPGRFSGRQFSNSRSEMNVSTLELGDSALYLCASSFGQPSSQPQHFGDGTRLSIL.

The chain links TRBV6-6 to TRBJ2-2, with TRBD1 matching 10 bases. CDR1 is MNHNY, CDR2 SVGAGI, per germline (reference sequence). V gave up 5 bases and J gave up 0 bases; unmatched junction bases: 9. This CDR3 spans 18 amino acids. This CDR3 reads CASSRPGQGFTNTGELFF. CDR3 bases: TGTGCCAGCAGTCGTCCGGGACAGGGGTTTACGAACACCGGGGAGCTGTTTTTT.

The genes are TRBV7-2 and TRBJ2-1; TRBD1 aligns across 9 bases. J was trimmed by 8 bases and V by 3 bases; bases with no gene match: 8. The CDR3 spans 15 residues. Germline V gene data show CDR1 as SGHTA and CDR2 as FQGNSA. The CDR3 spells CASSLRQGVRDEQFF. The CDR3 bases are TGTGCCAGCAGCTTGAGACAGGGGGTGAGGGATGAGCAGTTCTTC.

CDR3 nucleotides: TGTGCCAGCAGCCCCAGGGGCTCCAACTATGGCTACACCTTC. This translates into CASSPRGSNYGYTF. The chain recombines TRBV3-1 (or the pseudogene TRBV3-2) with TRBJ1-2, with D possibly matching TRBD1 (6 bases). CDR3 length: 14 residues. The germline V gene has CDR1 LGHDT and CDR2 YNNKEL (reference sequence). Trimming took 4 bases from V and 2 from J, leaving 11 bases between them.

The CDR3 nucleotides read TGTGCCATCAGTGAGTCGACAGTGAACACCGGGGAGCTGTTTTTT. Translated: CAISESTVNTGELFF. J is TRBJ2-2 and V is TRBV10-3; a weak D match, TRBD1 (5 bases). Germline V gives CDR1 ENHRY, CDR2 SYGVKD. The CDR3 is 15 residues long. V dropped 0 bases and J dropped 1 base, with 6 bases sitting between them.

The chain recombines TRBV12-5 with TRBJ1-1, with D unclear. The germline V gene encodes CDR1 LGHNT and CDR2 FRNRAP. The CDR3 covers 13 residues. Between the trimmed V and J ends, which lost 6 bases and 2 bases, there was a span of 10 bases. The CDR3 spells CASGFQVNTEAFF. CDR3 nucleotide sequence: TGTGCTAGTGGATTTCAGGTTAACACTGAAGCTTTCTTT.

J is TRBJ2-1 and V is TRBV12-3 or TRBV12-4, with TRBD1 identical over 10 bases. This CDR3 region has 13 residues. The ends lost 8 bases at V and 8 bases at J; junction bases unmatched: 6. This CDR3 reads CASGDRGSDEQFF. CDR3 bases: TGTGCCAGCGGGGACAGGGGTAGTGATGAGCAGTTCTTC.

This clone appeared many times. The gene calls are TRBV4-1 and TRBJ1-1, with D perhaps TRBD1 (6 bases). Germline V lookup: CDR1 MGHRA, CDR2 YSYEKL. The CDR3 loop spans 11 amino acids. Trimming stripped 4 bases from V and 8 bases from J, with 8 bases between. CDR3 loop: CASSRGTEAFF. The CDR3 DNA follows: TGCGCCAGCAGCCGGGGGACAGAAGCTTTCTTT.

The rearrangement links TRBV7-2 to TRBJ1-1; D remains unclear. CDR1 is SGHTA and CDR2 is FQGNSA in the germline V gene. CDR3 size: 14 residues. V gave up 5 bases and J gave up 3 bases, with 13 bases separating them. The CDR3 DNA reads as TGTGCCAGCAGCCCGGCCGGGATACACACTGAAGCTTTCTTT. The encoded protein is CASSPAGIHTEAFF.

The chain couples TRBV28 to TRBJ1-5; TRBD1 matches at 11 bases. Germline V CDR1 and CDR2: MDHEN, SYDVKM. The CDR3 has 16 residues. Trimming at V came to 3 bases and at J to 5 bases, leaving 6 bases not matched to a gene. DNA of the CDR3: TGTGCCAGCAGTTTCCGGACAGGGGGCTTACATCAGCCCCAGCATTTT. Its translation: CASSFRTGGLHQPQHF.

The genes are TRBV5-4 and TRBJ2-7; TRBD1 might be the D (6 bases). The germline gives CDR1 SGHNT, CDR2 YYREEE (reference sequence). Trimming pared 4 bases from V and 6 bases from J, leaving 17 bases between. The CDR3 covers 14 residues. The CDR3 region is CASSAGQGRAEQYF. The DNA of the CDR3 is TGTGCCAGCAGCGCTGGGCAGGGGAGAGCCGAGCAGTACTTC.

This clone was recorded only once. The chain is built from TRBV7-3 and TRBJ2-6; D is perhaps TRBD1 (6 bases). The CDR3 spans 17 residues. V lost 5 bases and J lost 1, with 15 bases in between. The germline CDR1 and CDR2 sequences are SGHTA and FQGTGA. CDR3 sequence reads: CASSPGTPYSGANVLTF. The CDR3 DNA is TGTGCCAGCAGCCCCGGGACACCGTATTCTGGGGCCAACGTCCTGACTTTC.

The chain uses TRBV7-8 and TRBJ1-5, with 8 bases identical to TRBD1. CDR1 SGHVS and CDR2 FQNEAQ come from the germline V gene. This CDR3 spans 14 amino acids. With V trimmed by 5 bases and J by 3 bases, 3 bases remained unmatched. CDR3 in amino acids: CASSPGQDNQPQHF. The CDR3 bases are TGTGCCAGCAGCCCGGGACAGGACAATCAGCCCCAGCATTTT.

This clone occurred once. The V call is TRBV10-3, the J call TRBJ2-7, with D perhaps TRBD2 (5 bases). Trimming left V 6 bases short and J 2 bases short, with 11 bases between. The CDR3 is made up of 13 amino acids. The germline V gene has CDR1 ENHRY and CDR2 SYGVKD. CDR3 DNA: TGTGCCATCAGGGCCCGGGATGCCTACGAGCAGTACTTC. Amino acids: CAIRARDAYEQYF.

About this clone itself: Other DNA sequences in the same sample also yield this CDR3. The rearrangement uses TRBV7-2 and TRBJ1-5; weak D call: TRBD1 (6 bases). Trimming shortened V by 9 bases and J by 7 bases, and 16 bases separated the two germline ends. The CDR3 is made up of 13 amino acids. Germline-derived CDR1 and CDR2 are SGHTA and FQGNSA. In DNA form, the CDR3 reads TGTGCCAGTTCCCTACAGGGAAACCAGCCCCAGCATTTT. It is translated as CASSLQGNQPQHF.

The chain joins TRBV7-2 to TRBJ1-2, with D uncertain. The CDR3 has 13 residues. Trimming cost V 2 bases and J 3 bases, with 7 bases left between them. Germline values: CDR1 SGHTA, CDR2 FQGNSA. CDR3 amino acids: CASSLSGDYGYTF. In nucleotides, the CDR3 is TGTGCCAGCAGCTTATCGGGAGACTATGGCTACACCTTC. The whole variable domain, filled in from reference TRBV7-2 and TRBJ1-2, reads GAGVSQSPSNKVTEKGKDVELRCDPISGHTALYWYRQSLGQGLEFLIYFQGNSAPDKSGLPSDRFSAERTGGSVSTLTIQRTQQEDSAVYLCASSLSGDYGYTFGSGTRLTVV.

The chain links TRBV28 to TRBJ2-2; the match to TRBD2 covers 7 bases. The germline V gene has CDR1 MDHEN and CDR2 SYDVKM. J gave up 4 bases and V 4 bases, and 0 bases lay outside the gene matches. This CDR3 is 13 amino acids long. CDR3 DNA sequence: TGTGCCAGCAGTTCGGGGGGCACCGGGGAGCTGTTTTTT. Protein product: CASSSGGTGELFF.

CDR3 protein: CASSLSRRGYLDNEQFF. The CDR3 DNA sequence: TGTGCCAGCAGCTTAAGCCGTAGGGGGTACTTAGACAATGAGCAGTTCTTC. The J gene is TRBJ2-1, the V gene TRBV7-2, with D possibly being TRBD1 (6 bases). Deletions cut 2 bases from V and 5 bases from J, with 19 bases between. The germline gives CDR1 SGHTA, CDR2 FQGNSA. The CDR3 sequence is 17 residues long. Using reference TRBV7-2 and TRBJ2-1 for the parts outside the CDR3, the full variable domain is GAGVSQSPSNKVTEKGKDVELRCDPISGHTALYWYRQSLGQGLEFLIYFQGNSAPDKSGLPSDRFSAERTGGSVSTLTIQRTQQEDSAVYLCASSLSRRGYLDNEQFFGPGTRLTVL.

This chain joins TRBV7-6 and TRBJ1-4; 9 bases line up with TRBD1. Germline trimming cut 2 bases from V and 8 bases from J; bases unmatched to any gene: 12. Germline CDR1 and CDR2: SGHVS and FNYEAQ. CDR3 length: 17 residues. CDR3 coding DNA: TGTGCCAGCAGCTTAACCCCCGGGACAGGGCAGGGGGAAAAACTGTTTTTT. This encodes CASSLTPGTGQGEKLFF.

The DNA for the CDR3 is TGTGCCAGCAGTTTGACTAACCTAGGCTACACCTTC. Protein: CASSLTNLGYTF. The chain is built from TRBV12-3 or TRBV12-4 and TRBJ1-2; D gene unclear. The CDR3 sequence is 12 residues long. V lost 3 bases to trimming and J lost 8 bases, with 10 bases between them.

The chain combines TRBV6-1 with TRBJ2-7; tentatively, D is TRBD1 (5 bases). Germline V gene lookup returns CDR1 MNHNS and CDR2 SASEGT. V shed 3 bases and J shed 2 bases, with 14 bases lying between them. This CDR3 comprises 15 residues. CDR3: CASSEGFGAPYEQYF. DNA for the CDR3: TGTGCCAGCAGTGAGGGGTTTGGGGCTCCCTACGAGCAGTACTTC.